This T cell receptor (beta chain) was recovered during a study of blood T cell repertoires in COVID-19. The assay was immunoSEQ multiplex PCR, and TCRdb's table has in-frame clones only and misses some. The data hold 30,000 to 35,000 clones, with about 89% observed a single time. The source material was peripheral blood. The TCR comes from a man older than 75 with active COVID-19.

CDR3 region: CASSLDPSINEQFF. In DNA form, the CDR3 reads TGTGCCAGCAGCTTGGATCCTAGCATAAATGAGCAGTTCTTC. This sequence joins TRBV5-4 and TRBJ2-1, with a weak D call TRBD2 (5 bases). Germline CDR1 reads SGHNT; CDR2 reads YYREEE (reference sequence). The CDR3 consists of 14 residues. Trimming cost V 0 bases and J 7 bases, with 11 bases left between them. Full variable domain (missing parts from reference TRBV5-4 and TRBJ2-1): ETGVTQSPTHLIKTRGQQVTLRCSSQSGHNTVSWYQQALGQGPQFIFQYYREEENGRGNFPPRFSGLQFPNYSSELNVNALELDDSALYLCASSLDPSINEQFFGPGTRLTVL.